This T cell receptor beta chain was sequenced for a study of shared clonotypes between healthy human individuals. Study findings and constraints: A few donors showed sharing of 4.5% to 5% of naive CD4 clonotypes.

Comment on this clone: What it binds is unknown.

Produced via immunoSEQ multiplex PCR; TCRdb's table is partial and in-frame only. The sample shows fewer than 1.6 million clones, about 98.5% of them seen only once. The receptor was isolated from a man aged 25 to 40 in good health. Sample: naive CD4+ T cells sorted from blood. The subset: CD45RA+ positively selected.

Written as DNA, the CDR3 is TGCGCCAGCAGCTTGCACCCGGGGGTCTGGCAGTTCTTC. Its protein is CASSLHPGVWQFF. This rearrangement joins TRBV5-1 to TRBJ2-1; tentative D call: TRBD2 (6 bases). Deletions cut 1 base from V and 12 bases from J, with 14 bases between. Germline V CDR1 and CDR2: SGHRS, YFSETQ. This CDR3 contains 13 residues.